A selection of T cell receptor beta chains follows, all from one sample in a study of blood T cells in healthy people across ages. TCRdb processed the 5' RACE reads anew with MiXCR; each CDR3 protein has one entry. Among 700,000 to 950,000 distinct CDR3 sequences listed, roughly 43% were seen once. Sequencing input: blood. The receptors were sampled from a woman between 55 and 75 years old in good health. Both conserved end residues are part of each CDR3. Fields, in order: D gene, V gene, clone size, CDR3 length, J gene, CDR3 protein, CDR3 DNA. A D gene is named only where the DNA matches it firmly. Only part of the rows carry a size: once, few, many, or a class if the clone is expanded.

>TRBD1|TRBV29-1|many|11|TRBJ2-7
CSADQGDKQYF
TGCAGCGCCGACCAGGGGGATAAGCAGTACTTC
>TRBD1|TRBV9|NA|14|TRBJ2-7
CASNRGTGFGEQYF
TGTGCCAGCAACCGAGGGACAGGGTTTGGCGAGCAGTACTTC
>TRBD2|TRBV7-2|once|17|TRBJ2-1
CASSLGAELAPYNEQFF
TGTGCCAGCAGCTTAGGGGCGGAACTAGCGCCCTACAATGAGCAGTTCTTC
>NA|TRBV29-1|NA|11|TRBJ1-4
CSVGTNEKLFF
TGCAGCGTTGGTACTAATGAAAAACTGTTTTTT
>TRBD2|TRBV20-1|NA|16|TRBJ2-1
CSAIPGLAGSYNEQFF
TGCAGTGCTATTCCGGGACTAGCGGGATCCTACAATGAGCAGTTCTTC
>NA|TRBV20-1|few|15|TRBJ2-7
CSARGRTGTINEQYF
TGCAGTGCTAGAGGGAGGACAGGGACTATCAACGAGCAGTACTTC
>NA|TRBV29-1|NA|14|TRBJ1-2
CSVEDPRGRGGYTF
TGCAGCGTTGAAGATCCACGGGGCCGAGGGGGCTACACCTTC
>NA|TRBV12-3/TRBV12-4|many|15|TRBJ2-5
CASTTRVVWGETQYF
TGTGCCAGCACCACGAGAGTCGTCTGGGGAGAGACCCAGTACTTC
>TRBD2|TRBV7-2|many|16|TRBJ2-4
CASSKFSSGGENIQYF
TGTGCCAGCAGCAAATTTAGCTCTGGGGGGGAAAACATTCAGTACTTC
>TRBD2|TRBV20-1|NA|17|TRBJ2-3
CSALPLRLAGDLDTQYF
TGCAGTGCTCTACCCCTTCGACTAGCGGGAGATCTAGATACGCAGTATTTT
>NA|TRBV18|few|14|TRBJ1-1
CASSPVSENTEAFF
TGTGCCAGCTCACCGGTGAGCGAGAACACTGAAGCTTTCTTT
>NA|TRBV4-2|once|16|TRBJ2-3
CASSQDDQGPSDTQYF
TGTGCCAGCAGCCAAGATGATCAGGGCCCTAGTGATACGCAGTATTTT
>NA|TRBV20-1|once|16|TRBJ2-1
CSARDLGSGSYNEQFF
TGCAGTGCTAGAGATCTCGGAAGCGGTTCCTACAATGAGCAGTTCTTC
>NA|TRBV7-9|NA|14|TRBJ1-2
CASSTLSDGYGYTF
TGTGCCAGCAGCACCCTTTCGGACGGCTATGGCTACACCTTC
>TRBD2|TRBV7-9|NA|13|TRBJ2-1
CASVLAVANEQFF
TGTGCCAGCGTGCTAGCGGTTGCCAATGAGCAGTTCTTC
>NA|TRBV28|few|15|TRBJ2-3
CASSLLASTLHTQYF
TGTGCCAGCAGTTTACTGGCTAGCACCCTGCATACGCAGTATTTT
>NA|TRBV24-1|NA|13|TRBJ2-3
CATSEGATDAQYF
TGTGCCACCAGTGAGGGAGCGACAGATGCGCAGTATTTT
>NA|TRBV29-1|once|15|TRBJ2-6
CSVQGLPGGANVLTF
TGCAGCGTCCAAGGTCTACCTGGAGGGGCCAACGTCCTGACTTTC
>TRBD2|TRBV9|few|15|TRBJ2-1
CASSGGGTQYNEQFF
TGTGCCAGCAGCGGCGGGGGGACACAATACAATGAGCAGTTCTTC
>NA|TRBV2|few|14|TRBJ1-2
CASSEGNRAYGYTF
TGTGCCAGCAGTGAGGGTAACAGGGCGTATGGCTACACCTTC
>NA|TRBV27|few|14|TRBJ1-6
CASSATGDNSPLHF
TGTGCCAGCAGTGCGACAGGAGATAATTCACCCCTCCACTTT
>TRBD2|TRBV12-3/TRBV12-4|few|15|TRBJ2-1
CASSLKASGFNEQFF
TGTGCCAGCAGTTTAAAGGCTAGCGGGTTCAATGAGCAGTTCTTC
>NA|TRBV3-1|many|11|TRBJ2-1
CASSQDWKQFF
TGTGCCAGCAGCCAGGATTGGAAGCAGTTCTTC
>NA|TRBV20-1|few|14|TRBJ2-5
CSARHYPIQETQYF
TGCAGTGCTAGACACTACCCGATTCAAGAGACCCAGTACTTC
>NA|TRBV15|NA|15|TRBJ2-7
CATSRDRIGSYEQYF
TGTGCCACCAGCAGAGATCGAATAGGATCCTACGAGCAGTACTTC
>NA|TRBV6-2/TRBV6-3|NA|13|TRBJ1-1
CASTSQGDTEAFF
TGTGCCAGCACGTCCCAGGGAGACACTGAAGCTTTCTTT
>NA|TRBV20-1|NA|13|TRBJ1-2
CSARDYHNYGYTF
TGCAGTGCTAGAGACTATCACAACTATGGCTACACCTTC
>TRBD1|TRBV6-1|NA|16|TRBJ1-5
CASTIKGGAGNQPQHF
TGTGCCAGCACCATTAAAGGGGGCGCGGGCAATCAGCCCCAGCATTTT
>NA|TRBV7-3|NA|15|TRBJ2-5
CASTQTGTPQETQYF
TGTGCCAGCACCCAAACCGGGACACCCCAAGAGACCCAGTACTTC
>NA|TRBV3-1|NA|13|TRBJ2-7
CASSQGKANEQYF
TGTGCCAGCAGCCAAGGAAAAGCCAATGAGCAGTACTTC
>NA|TRBV27|few|13|TRBJ1-1
CASRGLANTEAFF
TGTGCCAGCAGGGGCCTAGCTAACACTGAAGCTTTCTTT
>TRBD1|TRBV27|once|15|TRBJ2-1
CASRLGQGGLREQFF
TGTGCCAGCAGATTAGGACAGGGGGGGTTACGGGAGCAGTTCTTC
>TRBD1|TRBV29-1|NA|11|TRBJ1-1
CGVSPGQDTFF
TGCGGCGTCAGTCCGGGACAGGATACTTTCTTT
>NA|TRBV11-3|NA|15|TRBJ2-1
CASSLYGGTYGEQFF
TGTGCCAGCAGCTTATATGGGGGAACCTACGGTGAGCAGTTCTTC
>TRBD2|TRBV7-2|few|18|TRBJ2-7
CASSLRTSGTARVYEQYF
TGTGCCAGCAGCTTGCGGACTAGCGGGACCGCACGGGTCTACGAGCAGTACTTC
>NA|TRBV5-1|NA|15|TRBJ2-3
CASSALPGSTDTQYF
TGCGCCAGCAGCGCGTTACCGGGCTCCACGGATACGCAGTATTTT
>TRBD2|TRBV20-1|NA|13|TRBJ2-1
CSAAGTTLHEQFF
TGCAGTGCAGCCGGGACTACCTTACATGAGCAGTTCTTC
>NA|TRBV9|few|14|TRBJ2-2
CASSVSQNTGELFF
TGTGCCAGCAGCGTATCCCAGAACACCGGGGAGCTGTTTTTT
>NA|TRBV4-2|NA|16|TRBJ2-7
CASSQVKASALYEQYF
TGTGCCAGCAGCCAAGTCAAGGCTAGCGCACTCTACGAGCAGTACTTC
>NA|TRBV14|NA|17|TRBJ1-6
CASSQDPLRSYNSPLHF
TGTGCCAGCAGCCAAGATCCTCTGCGCTCCTATAATTCACCCCTCCACTTT
>TRBD1|TRBV10-3|few|14|TRBJ2-5
CAIEAGGFTSEQYF
TGTGCCATCGAGGCAGGGGGATTCACAAGTGAGCAGTACTTC
>NA|TRBV20-1|NA|13|TRBJ2-7
CSASPRELGEQYF
TGCAGTGCCAGCCCCCGGGAGCTGGGCGAGCAGTACTTC
>NA|TRBV21-1|many|15|TRBJ2-7
CASSIRQGDDGEQYF
TGTGCCAGCAGCATCAGACAGGGGGATGATGGCGAGCAGTACTTC
>NA|TRBV5-1|few|15|TRBJ2-1
CASSLVDGLYNEQFF
TGCGCCAGCAGCTTGGTGGACGGGTTATACAATGAGCAGTTCTTC
>TRBD1|TRBV11-2|few|18|TRBJ2-3
CASSLLVLVDRGADTQYF
TGTGCCAGCAGCCTTCTCGTCTTGGTGGACAGGGGGGCAGATACGCAGTATTTT
>TRBD1|TRBV5-4|NA|18|TRBJ1-1
CASSPPRIEGGMNTEAFF
TGTGCCAGCAGCCCCCCCCGAATCGAAGGGGGCATGAACACTGAAGCTTTCTTT
>NA|TRBV7-9|NA|15|TRBJ2-7
CASSSRPGTKYEQYF
TGTGCCAGCAGCTCCCGCCCCGGGACGAAGTACGAGCAGTACTTC
>NA|TRBV6-1|few|16|TRBJ2-7
CASSAFVVEGTYEQYF
TGTGCCAGCAGTGCTTTCGTCGTAGAGGGTACCTACGAGCAGTACTTC
>NA|TRBV12-3/TRBV12-4|NA|13|TRBJ1-2
CASSLAAGTGYTF
TGTGCCAGCAGTTTAGCTGCAGGGACAGGCTACACCTTC
>NA|TRBV5-1|many|13|TRBJ1-2
CASSLANGDGYTF
TGCGCCAGCAGCTTGGCCAACGGTGATGGCTACACCTTC
>NA|TRBV3-1|many|14|TRBJ1-6
CASSQRGENSPLHF
TGTGCCAGCAGCCAACGGGGCGAGAATTCACCCCTCCACTTT
>TRBD2|TRBV7-2|few|15|TRBJ2-3
CASSLAGGTLDTQYF
TGTGCCAGCAGCTTAGCGGGGGGGACCTTAGATACGCAGTATTTT
>NA|TRBV20-1|once|12|TRBJ2-5
CSATSGTETQYF
TGCAGTGCTACTTCAGGGACGGAGACCCAGTACTTC
>TRBD2|TRBV12-3/TRBV12-4|few|14|TRBJ2-7
CASSLVAGDHEQYF
TGTGCCAGCAGTTTAGTAGCGGGGGACCACGAGCAGTACTTC
>NA|TRBV20-1|few|16|TRBJ2-7
CSARDPAGSSYNEQYF
TGCAGTGCTAGAGATCCCGCGGGGAGCTCCTACAATGAGCAGTACTTC
>NA|TRBV5-5|NA|16|TRBJ2-1
CASSLRGKGPYNEQFF
TGTGCCAGCAGCTTGCGGGGTAAAGGGCCCTACAATGAGCAGTTCTTC
>NA|TRBV28|NA|14|TRBJ1-5
CASSIRGFNQPQHF
TGTGCCAGCAGTATCAGGGGATTTAATCAGCCCCAGCATTTT
>NA|TRBV7-2|NA|14|TRBJ2-7
CASSLALRPYEQYF
TGTGCCAGCAGCTTAGCTTTGCGGCCCTACGAGCAGTACTTC
>NA|TRBV29-1|NA|17|TRBJ1-1
CSVEPRGRGLSNTEAFF
TGCAGCGTTGAACCGCGGGGTAGAGGACTTTCGAACACTGAAGCTTTCTTT